This T cell receptor beta chain appears in the sequencing data of a study of shared clonotypes between healthy human individuals (TCRdb year 2020). Study-level background: Three men and two women, aged 18 to 49 years, made up the cohort. For each donor, CD4 naive and CD4 memory were each given three plates, CD8 naive was given two plates, and CD8 memory was given one plate. To estimate repertoire size and how much clonotypes are shared between individuals, the study performed deep sequencing of blood TCR repertoires from a few healthy adults. Different laboratories and diverse techniques were used to prepare libraries and sequence TCR repertoires, to increase sequencing depth and limit assay-specific biases. Between about 0.9 and 8.9 billion PBMCs per donor were obtained by leukapheresis. Broader findings and caveats from the paper: Based on pairwise subsampling, the degree of clonotype sharing among donors was expected to be affected by sequencing depth. Larger estimated clonotype richness was generally found for naive subsets than for memory subsets. Sampling was restricted to blood, and TCR repertoires in tissues likely differ from the TCR repertoires found in blood. Because the study included only a small number of donors, the genetic and exposure-history diversity represented was limited. Higher generation probabilities were observed for clonotypes shared by all four sorted-subset donors than for non-shared clonotypes. Across a few donors, around 5.4% of naive CD4, roughly 3.8% of naive CD8, 2.3% of memory CD4, and approximately 0.4% of memory CD8 clonotypes were shared. Even with the large sequencing depth, rarefaction of the sorted-subset datasets indicated that sequencing was incomplete.

Using the deep immunoSEQ assay, multiplex PCR amplified TCR CDR3 regions from genomic DNA. Extracted genomic DNA from each cell subset was distributed evenly across all wells of several immunoSEQ 96-well plates, and each plate was treated as a replicate. For sorted subsets, around 200 ng genomic DNA, equal to 30,000 or so T cell genomes, was loaded into each replicate PCR. The purified libraries were quantified using a Qubit 3.0 fluorometer, sized with a Bioanalyzer 2100, and then quantified again using the KAPA Library Quantification kit. A separate single-read 150-cycle Illumina NextSeq 550 flow cell was used to sequence each immunoSEQ 96-well plate. In the paper's pipeline: Because the immunoSEQ output held only junctional sequences and lacked quality scores, the filtering could not match the filtering applied to full-length reads. To assign V/J genes and CDR3, sequences were annotated against IMGT germline references using PyIR, a Python wrapper for IgBLAST v1.9. Reads were removed for weak V/J assignments (E-value above 1e-6), missing CDR3, stop codons, out-of-frame junctions, or ambiguous translated residues. V3J clonotypes were defined as sequences sharing the same inferred V gene, J gene, and CDR3 amino acid sequence. Percentage overlap between repertoires was calculated by dividing the number of shared unique clonotypes by the size of the smaller repertoire. Repertoire richness was assessed with RTK rarefaction, the Chao1 estimator, and Recon v2.1 estimates of unobserved clonotypes. OLGA was used to compute generation probabilities for all TCRbeta clonotypes that the gDNA method yielded from four donors. In TCRdb, the immuneACCESS table is reduced to in-frame sequences with V and J assigned. These tables do not hold every clone; where another copy was compared, an unresolved V gene accounts for under half, and the others remain unexplained. That table gives V, J and clone size, and the DNA gave D and trimming. The sample table records 2 million to 3 million clones; under 95% of these occur just once. Roughly 0.39% of the sample rests with the top ten.

Healthy HIV-negative adults with no recently reported acute infections or vaccinations were included as donors. Every donor was a Caucasian adult living in Nashville, Tennessee, USA. Magnetic negative selection was used to enrich CD4+ T cells, after which naive cells were positively selected on CD45RA and the negative fraction became the memory subset. Blood was collected by leukapheresis, and PBMCs were isolated by Ficoll-Histopaque density gradient centrifugation and then cryopreserved in liquid nitrogen vapor phase. Analytical flow cytometry was used to check the purity and quantity of each magnetically sorted T cell population. From each sorted fraction, genomic DNA was isolated and quantified by UV absorbance on a Nanodrop 2000c. About this clone: Its antigen has not been determined. There are no base qualities to consult, and no much larger clone falls within one base.

The germline V gene yields SGHRS for CDR1 and YFSETQ for CDR2. Clipping removes 4 bases from V and 7 bases from J, with 8 as the unmatched junction base count. Its CDR3 holds 14 amino acids, cysteine through phenylalanine. Only the CDR3 part of the read is kept: 42 bases, read in frame from the first base. The sequence links TRBV5-1 to TRBJ2-7; TRBD2 fits 10 bases in the junction. Specimen: naive CD4+ T cells from PBMCs. What the cell subset or site label conveys for this sample: CD45RA+ positively selected. The sequence derives from a young man in good health. Some clones in this sample may be carry-over from other donors' samples. CDR3 loop: CASSTLAGVGEQYF. The DNA sequence follows: TGCGCCAGCAGCACCCTAGCGGGAGTAGGAGAGCAGTACTTC.